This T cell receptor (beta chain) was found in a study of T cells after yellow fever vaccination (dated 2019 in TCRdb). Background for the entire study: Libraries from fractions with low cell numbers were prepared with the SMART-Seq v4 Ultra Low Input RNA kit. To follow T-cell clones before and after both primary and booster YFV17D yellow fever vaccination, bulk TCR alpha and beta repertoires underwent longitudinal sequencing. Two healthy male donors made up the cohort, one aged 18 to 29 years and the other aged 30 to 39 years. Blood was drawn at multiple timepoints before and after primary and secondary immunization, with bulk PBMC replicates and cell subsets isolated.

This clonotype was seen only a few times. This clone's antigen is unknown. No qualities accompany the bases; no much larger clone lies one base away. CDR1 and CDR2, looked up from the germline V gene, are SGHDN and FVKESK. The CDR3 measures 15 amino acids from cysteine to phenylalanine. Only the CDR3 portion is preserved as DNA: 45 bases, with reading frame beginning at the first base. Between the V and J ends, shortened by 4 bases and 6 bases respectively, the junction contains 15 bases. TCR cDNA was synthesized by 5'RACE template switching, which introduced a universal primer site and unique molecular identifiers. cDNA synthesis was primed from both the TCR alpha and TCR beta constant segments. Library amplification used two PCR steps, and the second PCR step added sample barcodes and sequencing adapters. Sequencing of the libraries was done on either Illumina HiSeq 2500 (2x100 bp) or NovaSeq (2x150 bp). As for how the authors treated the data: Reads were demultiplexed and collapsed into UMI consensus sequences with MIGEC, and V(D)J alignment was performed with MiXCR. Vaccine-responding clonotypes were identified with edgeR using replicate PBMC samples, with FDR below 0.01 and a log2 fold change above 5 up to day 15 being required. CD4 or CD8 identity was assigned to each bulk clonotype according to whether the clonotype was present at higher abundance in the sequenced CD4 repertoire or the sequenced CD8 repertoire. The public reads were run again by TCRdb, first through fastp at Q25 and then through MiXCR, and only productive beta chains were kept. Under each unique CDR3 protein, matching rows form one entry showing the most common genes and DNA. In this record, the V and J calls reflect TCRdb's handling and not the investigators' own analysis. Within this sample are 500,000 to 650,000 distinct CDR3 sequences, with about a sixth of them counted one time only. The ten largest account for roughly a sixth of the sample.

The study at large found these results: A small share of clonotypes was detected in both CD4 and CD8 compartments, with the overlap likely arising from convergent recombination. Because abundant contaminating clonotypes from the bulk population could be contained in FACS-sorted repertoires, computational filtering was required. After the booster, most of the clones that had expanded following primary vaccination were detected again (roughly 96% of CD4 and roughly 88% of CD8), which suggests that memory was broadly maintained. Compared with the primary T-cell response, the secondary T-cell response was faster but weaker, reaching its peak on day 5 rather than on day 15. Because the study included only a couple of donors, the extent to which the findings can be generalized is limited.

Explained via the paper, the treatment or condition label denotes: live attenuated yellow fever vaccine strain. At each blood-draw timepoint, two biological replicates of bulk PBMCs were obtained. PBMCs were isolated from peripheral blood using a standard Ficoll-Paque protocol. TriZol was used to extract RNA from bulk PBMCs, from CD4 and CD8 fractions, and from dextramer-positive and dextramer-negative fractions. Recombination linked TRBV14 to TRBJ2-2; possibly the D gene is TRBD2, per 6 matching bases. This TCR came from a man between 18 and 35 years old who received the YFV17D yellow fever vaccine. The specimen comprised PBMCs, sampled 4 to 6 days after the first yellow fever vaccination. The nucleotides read TGTGCCAGCAGCCTTCTGACTAGTGGGGCCGGGGAGCTGTTTTTT. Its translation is CASSLLTSGAGELFF.